The entry below gives a single TCR beta chain sequence along with its context. This clonotype was detected a few times. Its antigen has not been determined. Base qualities were left out, and no much larger clone turns up one base away. For CDR1 and CDR2, the germline V gene (reference sequence) lists DFQATT and SNEGSKA. V is cut back by 4 bases and J by 5 bases, with 11 bases in the junction unmatched. The CDR3 covers 17 residues, taking in both the cysteine and the phenylalanine. Only CDR3 DNA remains: 51 bases, in frame from the first base. Every donor was a healthy Caucasian. Three pairs of female monozygotic twins, all aged roughly 18 to 29 years, were included in the twin cohort. Positive isolation kits from Invitrogen were used to isolate the CD4+ and CD8+ T cell populations. The source of the sample is a study of identical twins (dated by TCRdb to the mid-2010s). With respect to the entire study: TCR alpha and beta repertoires from monozygotic twins, unrelated adults of various ages and cord blood were deep-sequenced to test whether fetal clonotypes persist. To rule out contamination, the twin experiments were replicated at different times with different library preparation protocols.

Summary of the overall study and its limitations: Because the same donors could not be followed over many years, the conclusions relied on cross-sectional statistical analysis. Zero-insertion analyses could be partly confounded by invariant T cells such as MAIT and iNKT, though diverse VJ usage argued against such confounding for most clonotypes. Abundant cord blood beta clonotypes had fewer insertions, young adult naive repertoires showed a similar but weaker trend, and memory repertoires showed no such trend. In beta out-of-frame sequences, excess twin sharing was weaker, because having fewer shared sequences lowered the signal-to-noise ratio. In monozygotic twins, recombination models systematically underestimated out-of-frame TCR alpha sharing, but the models matched the sharing seen between unrelated individuals. Compared with coincidental sharing between unrelated individuals, out-of-frame TCR alpha sequences shared between twins showed an excess of sequences with low generation probability.

The library was built by means of 5' RACE. The sample was run on an Illumina HiSeq 2000. A universal primer binding site was added through template switching, and the final cDNA carried a unique molecular identifier so that TCR cDNA molecules could be counted accurately. First-strand cDNA for TCR alpha and beta chains was synthesized from specific primers in the conserved constant-segment region. Each cDNA library was double barcoded, with a SMART-Mk sample barcode plus Illumina barcodes, to control for contamination. TruSeq adapter sequences and Illumina sample barcodes were added in two successive PCR steps. TCR alpha and beta cDNA libraries were sequenced on the Illumina HiSeq platform with custom primers. The source study handled its data this way. Unique molecular identifiers were extracted from raw reads with MiGEC, and CDR3 positions were determined with MiXCR. For each individual, recombination models were inferred using an EM algorithm with the repgenHMM and IGoR tools. The analysis of shared clonotypes was done with the tcR package in R, with sharing normalized by the product of cloneset sizes. Out-of-frame nonproductive sequences were analyzed to study raw recombination free of thymic and clonal selection effects. TCRdb reworked the public reads: Q25 trimming with fastp, MiXCR clone assembly, productive beta chains retained. For every CDR3 protein sequence, its rows merge into one entry that carries the most common genes and DNA. It is TCRdb's table, rather than the study itself, that gives the V and J calls and clone size. Counted in this sample were about 530,000 distinct CDR3 sequences; about 22% of them appeared once. Clones ranked in the top ten supply around 0.48% of the sample.

These data are also associated with another study on yellow fever vaccine responses in identical twins. Reported in the second study: The T cell response to vaccination in identical twins was reported by the authors to appear partly convergent and partly personalized. The study precisely tracked vaccine-responding T cell clones in identical twins.

The material sequenced was CD4+ T cells sorted from blood. The V and J genes are TRBV20-1 and TRBJ2-1; TRBD2 fits 13 bases in the junction. The sequence was obtained from a woman between 18 and 29 years old in good health. CDR3 region: CSATRTSGSRRDNEQFF. In nucleotide form, the sequence is TGCAGTGCTACTAGGACTAGCGGGAGCCGGCGGGACAATGAGCAGTTCTTC.